This record concerns one T cell receptor (beta chain) sequence. Its specific antigen is unknown. No much larger clone exists at a distance of one base, and base qualities are not known. This sample was included in a study of cytomegalovirus exposure and HLA in healthy donors listed by TCRdb under 2017. In the study overall: In an earlier analysis of under 600 of the donors, 276 Gb of sequence data and 100 million or so unique TCR beta sequences from about 180 million T cells were reported. An early release that covered fewer than 750 HLA-typed donors contained approximately 300 gigabases of sequencing data and roughly 84 million unique TCR sequences. Of the 300 to 450 genotyped donors, approximately 83% fell in the genetic ancestry cluster associated with self-reported Caucasian donors. The study aimed to test whether signatures of past pathogen exposure could be identified by cataloging public T cell receptors. The T cell repertoires of some 700 subjects were profiled by immunosequencing and related to cytomegalovirus serostatus. A separate validation cohort of 90 to 150 different subjects was used in addition to the approximately 640-subject first cohort. The study combined high-throughput TCR immunosequencing, statistical association of individual TCRs with disease status, and machine learning to predict cytomegalovirus infection status. A later analysis re-analyzed previously published TCR beta repertoires from 650 to 800 donors and added high-resolution HLA genotyping to study TCR occurrence patterns. The later analysis used no new phenotypic data to find candidate immune exposures, relying instead on TCR beta sequences and their occurrence across donors. An earlier analysis of several hundred of the donors used high-throughput TCR beta sequencing to judge whether each TCR beta V gene segment behaved as functional or pseudogenic. Donor age, sex, ethnicity and CMV serostatus were compiled alongside the repertoire data. A later genetic analysis took genome-wide SNP genotypes for about 55% of the 666 donors and used that subset as a discovery cohort. All discovery cohort repertoires had been generated on a single sequencing platform. HLA typing included class I and class II loci at four-digit resolution. Typing coverage differed by locus: A, B, C, DRB1 and DQB1 were typed in about 620-630 donors, DQA1 in 500 to 550, DPA1 in roughly 590, and DPB1 in about 450. Five DR-DQ haplotypes were treated as single units for association and clustering because of strong linkage in the cohort. On average, roughly 240,000 unique TCR beta nucleotide sequences were sequenced per donor among several hundred genotyped donors of the cohort, with about 19% of those sequences being non-productive. On the study overall, not on this receptor specifically: Because HLA typing was unavailable for some donors at each locus, only the typed subset was used in association tests. The only immune exposure information available for the cohort was CMV serostatus. In both the original and validation cohorts, the classifier was reported to diagnose cytomegalovirus status with high specificity and sensitivity. In a later analysis, several top co-occurrence clusters were reported to appear linked to parvovirus B19, influenza, CMV and Epstein-Barr virus. A later analysis found that HLA-associated TCR beta chains were more clonally expanded and had lower generation probabilities than equally common non-associated chains. Strong co-occurrence of HLA alleles, especially DR and DQ, made assigning TCR associations to individual alleles difficult. V-gene and J-gene trimming of TCR beta chains was associated with a missense DCLRE1C variant in a later genetic analysis, and the association was replicated in an independent cohort. Roughly uniform sequencing depth across donors was assumed in presence/absence analyses, although this assumption may not hold. An earlier analysis of approximately 500 of the donors showed that most TCR beta V segments appeared in productive rearrangements either about 90% or about 30% of the time, which broadly matched IMGT annotations. Most TCR sequences were seen in very few donors, while some public TCRs were found in many individuals. A group of highly shared sequence variants was considered likely to be a technical artifact of the sequencing pipeline. Because counts were too low, around 17 rarely observed V segments, including chromosome 9 orphons, were left out of the earlier analysis of over 550 of the donors. In the study, around 160 TCR beta chains were listed as associated with cytomegalovirus. A further reported finding was that TCR beta sequences accurately predicted the HLA-A and HLA-B alleles for most subjects in the first cohort. Only TCR beta chains were sequenced in this cohort, and the absence of alpha or paired-chain data limited detectable features. According to a later analysis, TCR association rates differed among HLA loci, with DRB1 alleles showing the most associated TCRs and HLA-C alleles showing the fewest. At a false discovery rate of 0.05, a later analysis linked under 20,000 TCR beta sequences to specific HLA alleles. A later genetic analysis reported fewer N-insertions in productive TCRs among donors in an Asian-associated ancestry cluster than the roughly 690-donor mean. Linkage disequilibrium might explain the correlated functional status among segregating V segments, but an unknown experimental factor could not be ruled out. In vitro tests confirmed that a few of the cytomegalovirus-associated TCR beta chains recognize cytomegalovirus antigens. According to the authors, the approach could potentially be generalized to other disease states and immunological phenotypes. Because the 87-base-pair reads could not distinguish some IMGT-functional V segments, including TRBV6-2 and TRBV6-3, those segments were excluded. According to a later analysis, most CMV-associated TCR beta chains appeared to be HLA-restricted, and the HLA associations seemed to be driven largely by CMV exposure.

From the cysteine up to the phenylalanine, the CDR3 has a length of 13 residues. The DNA shown is the 39-base CDR3, in frame from base 1. The trim is 5 bases for V and 2 bases for J, with a gap of 9 bases between the germline ends. According to the germline V gene, CDR1 reads SNHLY and CDR2 reads FYNNEI. The cohort comprised around 690 healthy bone marrow donors. At the time of sampling, every cohort member was nominally healthy, though immune exposures that went unrecorded were likely present. The donor tested CMV seropositive, placing the donor among the 289 seropositive members of the cohort. A peripheral blood sample was collected from each donor, and TCR beta sequencing was performed on peripheral blood mononuclear cells. Genomic DNA was extracted from the blood cell samples with the Qiagen DNeasy Blood Extraction Kit. The receptor library was made with the immunoSEQ multiplex PCR assay. The multiplex PCR relied on a mix of 60 forward primers for TCR Vbeta segments and 13 reverse primers for TCR Jbeta segments. Amplification of the CDR3 region of rearranged TCR beta genes was performed with a multiplex PCR assay on genomic DNA. Amplified TCR beta libraries were sequenced as 87-base-pair reads on the Illumina HiSeq System. Per the source publication's procedure: In a later analysis, tens of millions of unique TCR beta chains were counted across the 666 repertoires, and roughly 10 million of these chains were shared by at least two donors. A nearest-neighbor algorithm error-corrected the raw reads and collapsed the reads into unique sequences, merging closely related sequences to remove PCR and sequencing errors. Alignment of CDR3 sequences to IMGT reference sequences was used to assign V, D and J gene segments. For a sequence to be retained, at least a six-nucleotide match to both a V gene segment and a J gene segment was required. Rearrangements were called productive when the CDR3 lacked stop codons and stayed in frame with V and J; all others were non-productive. CDR3 was defined by IMGT convention, running from the second conserved V-encoded cysteine to the conserved J-encoded phenylalanine. In an earlier analysis of roughly 610 of the donors, sequences lacking an unambiguous match to a single V gene segment were excluded. An earlier analysis of a few hundred of the donors classified V segments as functional when productive rearrangements were above 56.7% and as segregating when the standard deviation between donors was above 5%. A statistical classification framework was developed to diagnose cytomegalovirus status using the catalog of TCR beta chain sequences. In a later analysis, TCR nucleotide sequences were compared against IMGT/GENE-DB human TR gene sequences so that V and J genes could be assigned. In a later analysis, CDR3 sequences and most-parsimonious VDJ recombination scenarios were assigned using the TCRdist pipeline. In a later analysis, each TCR beta chain was defined by its CDR3 amino acid sequence together with its V-gene family, and reads lacking a unique V-gene family were excluded. To address suspected cross-contamination and a sequencing artifact, a later analysis removed approximately 600 highly shared, low-generation-probability nucleotide sequences. In a later analysis, a clonal expansion index for each public chain was calculated from normalized within-repertoire ranks of inferred template counts. In a later analysis, generation probabilities were computed with a VDJ recombination model fitted to out-of-frame rearrangements, and the resulting probabilities were checked against IGoR. In a later analysis, TCR-TCR, TCR-HLA and TCR-CMV co-occurrence was scored with hypergeometric tests, and a repertoire-size bias correction was applied to TCR pairs. To estimate false discovery rates, a later analysis permuted the HLA or CMV assignments 20 times. In a later analysis, co-occurring TCRs were grouped with DBSCAN, and TCRdist sequence similarity was added when clustering was performed within HLA-allele-positive subsets. Repertoires with fewer than 30,000 or more than 120,000 public chains were left out of co-occurrence clustering, as were five repertoires with anomalous nucleotide sharing. The clones in this table, taken by TCRdb from immuneACCESS, are in-frame only. Not every clone is retained; where verified, under half of the shortfall comes from an unresolved V gene, and the cause of the rest is unknown. The V and J calls and the clone size are those of that table, but D and trimming were determined from the DNA. For this sample there are over 150,000 clones; roughly 88% appear just once. The leading ten clones occupy 1.2% of the sample.

The receptor comes from a girl between 2 and 10 years old in good health and CMV-seropositive. This chain is built from TRBV2 and TRBJ2-5, with a weak D call of TRBD2 (6 bases match). Sequencing was carried out using PBMCs. The CDR3 corresponds to CASSIGTQETQYF. The DNA is TGTGCCAGCAGTATCGGGACTCAAGAGACCCAGTACTTC. With the rest looked up from the reference TRBV2 and TRBJ2-5 genes rather than sequenced, the full variable domain is EPEVTQTPSHQVTQMGQEVILRCVPISNHLYFYWYRQILGQKVEFLVSFYNNEISEKSEIFDDQFSVERPDGSNFTLKIRSTKLEDSAMYFCASSIGTQETQYFGPGTRLLVL.